The 10 T cell receptor beta chains below were found in one sample sequenced in a study of control samples from healthy donors and cancer patients. Clones were read by immunoSEQ multiplex PCR, and TCRdb kept only the in-frame ones, dropping some. The table records around 170,000 clones, roughly 92% of them present only once. The sample was blood. Every receptor here comes from a woman between 25 and 40 years old in good health.

The chain joins TRBV19 to TRBJ1-4; D gene ambiguous. There are 12 residues in the CDR3. The V gene lost 3 bases and the J gene lost 8 bases, with 7 bases spanning the gap. The germline gives CDR1 LNHDA, CDR2 SQIVND (reference sequence). The CDR3 DNA sequence: TGTGCCAGTAGTATGCGACACGAAAAACTGTTTTTT. It codes for CASSMRHEKLFF.

This clone was detected a few times. The chain is built from TRBV24-1 and TRBJ2-7, with no clear D. The CDR3 has 17 residues. Trimming pared 7 bases from V and 8 bases from J, leaving 29 bases between. Germline V gene sequence: CDR1 KGHDR, CDR2 SFDVKD. DNA for the CDR3: TGTGCCACCAGCCGACCCGATGGCCAGGCAGCCGTCAGCAAGCAGTACTTC. It encodes CATSRPDGQAAVSKQYF.

V is TRBV10-2 and J is TRBJ2-2, with TRBD2 matching over 8 bases. The CDR3 has 12 residues. Germline V gene data show CDR1 as WSHSY and CDR2 as SAAADI. The V gene end was trimmed by 8 bases and the J gene end by 5 bases; junction bases not matched to a gene: 1. CDR3 amino acids: CASRGGTGELFF. CDR3 in DNA: TGCGCCAGCCGGGGGGGAACCGGGGAGCTGTTTTTT.

V and J are TRBV7-9 and TRBJ1-4; 9 positions agree with TRBD1. The germline V gene has CDR1 SEHNR and CDR2 FQNEAQ (reference sequence). CDR3 length: 14 residues. The V and J ends lost 5 bases and 8 bases, in that order; junction bases with no gene match: 6. CDR3 residues: CASSVGTGYEKLFF. For the CDR3, the DNA is TGTGCCAGCAGCGTCGGGACAGGGTACGAAAAACTGTTTTTT.

This clone was seen once. V gene TRBV7-2 combines with J gene TRBJ2-5; D is uncertain. Trimming pared 6 bases from V and 1 base from J, leaving 12 bases between. Germline values: CDR1 SGHTA, CDR2 FQGNSA. This CDR3 is 14 amino acids long. The CDR3 is CASSPDGFQETQYF. Here the CDR3 DNA reads TGTGCCAGCAGTCCCGACGGCTTCCAAGAGACCCAGTACTTC.

This clone was recorded once. The V and J genes are TRBV3-1 (or the pseudogene TRBV3-2) and TRBJ1-4, with 7 bases aligning to TRBD1. CDR3 length: 15 amino acids. In germline, CDR1 is LGHDT, CDR2 YNNKEL (reference sequence). V lost 4 bases and J lost 10; bases outside the gene matches: 12. The CDR3, as DNA: TGTGCCAGCAGCCGAACAGGGGCAGGCGAGGGAAAACTGTTTTTT. Its translation is CASSRTGAGEGKLFF.

The CDR3 sequence: CAWSFTGELFF. In DNA form, the CDR3 reads TGTGCCTGGAGTTTTACCGGGGAGCTGTTTTTT. The J gene is TRBJ2-2, the V gene TRBV30, with D unclear. V lost 2 bases and J 5 bases, leaving 3 bases between the germline ends. Germline assignment: CDR1 GTSNPN and CDR2 SVGIG (reference sequence). This CDR3 is 11 amino acids long.

CDR3 loop: CASSPRLATEQFF. In DNA, the CDR3 is TGTGCCAGCAGTCCCAGACTAGCCACCGAGCAGTTCTTC. This rearrangement joins TRBV12-3 or TRBV12-4 to TRBJ2-1; 7 bases line up with TRBD2. Trimming cost V 5 bases and J 10 bases; bases outside gene matches: 8. This CDR3 contains 13 residues.

The V and J genes are TRBV4-1 and TRBJ1-1; perhaps TRBD1 as D (5 bases). Germline V gene lookup returns CDR1 MGHRA and CDR2 YSYEKL. CDR3 length: 16 amino acids. Trimming took 1 base from V and 1 from J, leaving 13 bases between them. The CDR3 DNA is TGCGCCAGCAGCCAAGTATCGGGGCAGCAGAACACTGAAGCTTTCTTT. Residues: CASSQVSGQQNTEAFF.

Turning to this clone: The sample holds other DNA sequences that translate to the same CDR3. The chain uses TRBV11-2 and TRBJ2-1; D assignment may be TRBD1 or TRBD2 (5 bases each). The CDR3 is 15 amino acids. V lost 3 bases, J lost 2 bases, and 11 bases lay in between. CDR1 SGHAT and CDR2 FQNNGV come from the germline V gene. CDR3 in amino acids: CASSFLGEPYNEQFF. CDR3 nucleotides: TGTGCCAGCAGCTTTCTAGGGGAGCCCTACAATGAGCAGTTCTTC. The complete variable domain, with remaining parts taken from reference TRBV11-2 and TRBJ2-1, reads EAGVAQSPRYKIIEKRQSVAFWCNPISGHATLYWYQQILGQGPKLLIQFQNNGVVDDSQLPKDRFSAERLKGVDSTLKIQPAKLEDSAVYLCASSFLGEPYNEQFFGPGTRLTVL.